The 9 T cell receptor beta chains listed next were all sequenced from one sample in a study of blood T cell repertoires in COVID-19. Profiling relied on immunoSEQ multiplex PCR, and the TCRdb table lists in-frame clones only, not all of them. The data hold about 380,000 clones, with more than 75% observed a single time. Sequenced sample: PBMCs or T cells enriched from blood (not recorded which). The receptor set was obtained from a woman younger than 30 who had recovered from COVID-19.

The chain links TRBV6-6 to TRBJ2-3; TRBD2 might be the D (6 bases). The length of the CDR3 is 16 residues. Germline assignment: CDR1 MNHNY and CDR2 SVGAGI (reference sequence). V lost 6 bases, J lost 0 bases, and 16 bases lay in between. CDR3 bases: TGTGCCAGCAGACGTCACGGGGGTTCTAGCACAGATACGCAGTATTTT. It encodes CASRRHGGSSTDTQYF.

CDR3 nucleotides: TGCGCCAGCAGCCAAGATCCCGGGGGTTTAAGCTCCTACGAGCAGTACTTC. Protein: CASSQDPGGLSSYEQYF. J is TRBJ2-7 and V is TRBV4-1; D might be TRBD2 (6 bases). CDR3 size: 17 residues. V was clipped by 0 bases and J by 0 bases, with 15 bases between them. The germline CDR1 and CDR2 sequences are MGHRA and YSYEKL.

This clone was detected only once. The chain couples TRBV5-1 to TRBJ1-3; TRBD1 aligns across 7 bases. This CDR3 is built from 14 residues. The junction had 5 bases not matched to a gene; V was cut back by 7 bases and J by 1 base. Germline CDR1 is SGHRS and CDR2 is YFSETQ. CDR3 coding DNA: TGCGCCAGCGGGGACAGTCTTTCTGGAAACACCATATATTTT. Its protein product is CASGDSLSGNTIYF.

The chain combines TRBV11-2 with TRBJ2-1; 9 bases are a match to TRBD2. V shed 6 bases, J shed 5 bases, and the junction held 8 bases outside the gene matches. This CDR3 has 15 residues. CDR1 SGHAT and CDR2 FQNNGV come from the germline V gene. CDR3 amino acids: CASRPPGLANNEQFF. CDR3 in DNA: TGTGCCAGCAGGCCACCGGGACTAGCAAACAATGAGCAGTTCTTC.

This rearrangement joins TRBV18 to TRBJ1-5, with 9 bases lining up with TRBD1. The CDR3 extends over 15 amino acids. V trimming: 3 bases; J trimming: 3 bases; junction bases outside the gene matches: 3. Germline CDR1 KGHSH, CDR2 LQKENI. The CDR3 loop reads CASSPGQGPNQPQHF. DNA of the CDR3: TGTGCCAGCTCACCCGGACAGGGGCCCAATCAGCCCCAGCATTTT.

The chain carries TRBV7-9 and TRBJ2-1; the match to TRBD2 covers 10 bases. The CDR3 extends over 15 amino acids. The V and J ends lost 2 bases and 3 bases, in that order; junction bases with no gene match: 1. Germline V gives CDR1 SEHNR, CDR2 FQNEAQ (reference sequence). The CDR3 is CASSLSSGGYNEQFF. The CDR3 DNA is TGTGCCAGCAGCTTATCTAGCGGGGGCTACAATGAGCAGTTCTTC.

The J gene is TRBJ1-2, the V gene TRBV5-1; D is unclear. Trimming left V 4 bases short and J 8 bases short, with 21 bases between. Germline CDR1 SGHRS, CDR2 YFSETQ. The CDR3 contains 15 residues. Written as DNA, the CDR3 is TGCGCCAGCAGCGGTGGAGGGTTAGGGATTGGCGGCTACACCTTC. Amino acid sequence: CASSGGGLGIGGYTF. The entire variable domain, with the rest obtained from reference TRBV5-1 and TRBJ1-2, is as follows: KAGVTQTPRYLIKTRGQQVTLSCSPISGHRSVSWYQQTPGQGLQFLFEYFSETQRNKGNFPGRFSGRQFSNSRSEMNVSTLELGDSALYLCASSGGGLGIGGYTFGSGTRLTVV.

The genes are TRBV2 and TRBJ2-5, with TRBD2 matching 11 bases. The V gene end was trimmed by 0 bases and the J gene end by 5 bases; junction bases not matched to a gene: 2. Germline assignment: CDR1 SNHLY and CDR2 FYNNEI. CDR3 size: 15 residues. The CDR3 loop is CASSEATSGAETQYF. For the CDR3, the DNA is TGTGCCAGCAGTGAAGCGACTAGCGGGGCGGAGACCCAGTACTTC.

The CDR3 DNA is TGCAGCGTTGTGACTAGTATCGGGGAGCTGTTTTTT. This codes for CSVVTSIGELFF. The V and J genes are TRBV29-1 and TRBJ2-2; weak D call: TRBD2 (6 bases). Per the germline V gene, CDR1 is SQVTM and CDR2 is ANQGSEA. The CDR3 is 12 amino acids. The V end was cut by 4 bases, the J end by 7 bases, with 10 bases between.